This T cell receptor (beta chain) was sequenced for a study of blood T cells in healthy people across ages. This clonotype was observed a few times. No antigen is known for it. Germline is not matched at one junction end, which may reflect a read error. The CDR3 runs to 12 residues. The germline V gene encodes CDR1 SGHAT and CDR2 FQNNGV. Points from the study as a whole: Estimated diversity that came from one million T cells was considered an underestimate. Whereas aged donors had fewer naive CD4+ cells, long-lived donors had more of them and higher diversity. Diversity of TCR beta per million T cells declined in a roughly linear way with age.

A second roughly 7 to 11 cycle PCR used barcoded and J-beta primers. Each cDNA molecule carried a tag from a template-switch adaptor that contained 12 random nucleotides. TCRdb independently ran MiXCR on the 5' RACE reads; one entry per CDR3 protein. The sample records roughly 1,700,000 distinct CDR3 sequences, roughly 28% being singletons. The chain carries TRBV11-2 and TRBJ2-1, with TRBD1 matching 7 bases. This TCR was recovered from a young woman in good health. Source material: blood. The DNA for the CDR3 is TGTGCCAGCAGTCGAGGGGGCAATGAGCGGTTCTTC. Its protein is CASSRGGNERFF. Based on the CDR3 plus reference TRBV11-2 and TRBJ2-1, the full variable domain is EAGVAQSPRYKIIEKRQSVAFWCNPISGHATLYWYQQILGQGPKLLIQFQNNGVVDDSQLPKDRFSAERLKGVDSTLKIQPAKLEDSAVYLCASSRGGNERFFGPGTRLTVL.